This T cell receptor beta chain was retrieved from a study of T cell repertoires in cytomegalovirus infection. Per germline, CDR1 LGHNA and CDR2 YNFKEQ. The germline V and J ends were trimmed by 4 bases and 8 bases, with 11 bases remaining between them. This CDR3 contains 12 residues. The study, taken as a whole, reports: Individuals carrying CMV plus the relevant HLA were identified by cumulative frequency of public TCR beta families. Dominating the ex vivo response were HLA-C-restricted CMV-specific TCR beta clonotypes.

This clonotype was counted only a few times. Its antigen is still unknown. TCRdb ran MiXCR on the reads and lists one entry per CDR3 protein. Among 630,000 or so distinct CDR3 sequences listed, roughly 26% were seen once. This chain connects TRBV4-2 to TRBJ1-2, with D possibly TRBD1 on 5 matching bases. Sequencing input: CD8+ T cells from PBMCs. The receptor was isolated from a human donor in good health (CMV status not recorded). Some clones in this sample may be carry-over from other donors' samples. Here the CDR3 reads CASSLQGSGYTF. In DNA form, the CDR3 reads TGTGCCAGCAGCCTCCAGGGATCGGGCTACACCTTC.